This TCR beta chain is from a study of blood T cells in healthy people across ages. Study-wide results and caveats: PBMC samples, being unsorted, prevented any conclusive comparison of naive and antigen-experienced cells.

As regards this clonotype: Its antigen is unidentified.

The use of a sample-barcoded 5' primer and a J-beta primer mix characterized a second PCR of roughly 7 to 11 cycles. TCRdb re-analysed the 5' RACE reads in MiXCR, keeping a single row per CDR3 protein. The repertoire holds about 640,000 distinct CDR3 sequences, approximately 30% seen once, with more than 15% in the top ten. This CDR3 is built from 14 residues. Germline V gives CDR1 SQVTM, CDR2 ANQGSEA. V was cut by 6 bases and J by 0 bases, with 11 bases left in between. The chain recombines TRBV29-1 with TRBJ1-4; D remains ambiguous. Input material: blood. This sequence originates from a woman aged 80 or over in good health. The CDR3 sequence is CSVTDGATNEKLFF. The CDR3 region has the DNA TGCAGCGTGACCGACGGTGCAACTAATGAAAAACTGTTTTTT.